This T cell receptor (beta chain) emerged from a study of identifying expanded T cells in peripheral blood. The V gene's germline CDR1 is LNHDA and CDR2 SQIVND (reference sequence). The CDR3 runs 13 residues. With 4 bases clipped from V and 3 bases from J, the junction kept 2 bases outside the gene matches. Clones were read by immunoSEQ multiplex PCR, and TCRdb kept only the in-frame ones, dropping some. The profile covers tens of thousands of clones, with over 75% appearing a single time and around 3% taken by the ten largest. Study-level findings and limits: Across healthy donors, higher total template counts meant significantly greater roughly two-week count variance.

A word on this clone: Its antigen is undetermined.

Collection occurred without any documented infections or immune events in donors. The chain recombines TRBV19 with TRBJ2-7, with 8 bases that match TRBD1. This TCR derives from a person aged 18 to 75 in good health. The sequenced sample was blood. The CDR3 sequence is CASSKGQVYEQYF. The CDR3 DNA is TGTGCCAGTAGTAAGGGACAGGTCTACGAGCAGTACTTC.